The subject of this entry is one T cell receptor (beta chain). Antigen: not known. An end of the junction differs from the germline gene, which may be a read error. These data come from a study of cytomegalovirus exposure and HLA in healthy donors. General observations from the study: The authors judged a highly shared variant cluster likely a sequencing artifact.

The PCR employed 60 Vbeta primers together with 13 Jbeta primers. Generated by immunoSEQ multiplex PCR, the TCRdb table keeps only in-frame clones and is missing some. The table includes 35,000 to 50,000 clones, approximately 63% detected once. Germline V gene lookup returns CDR1 SQVTM and CDR2 ANQGSEA. The CDR3 runs 16 residues. This receptor was obtained from a man between 40 and 49 years old in good health and CMV-seronegative. V and J are TRBV29-1 and TRBJ1-2; 9 bases are shared with TRBD1. Sequencing was done on a sample of PBMCs. CDR3 protein: CSIEGRGTGFLDGYTF. CDR3 bases: TGCAGCATTGAGGGACGTGGGACAGGGTTTCTGGATGGCTACACCTTC.